Following are 23 T cell receptor beta chains from one sample sequenced in a study of blood T cell repertoires in COVID-19. The method was immunoSEQ multiplex PCR; TCRdb's version includes in-frame clones alone and lacks a portion of them. The sample lists roughly 150,000 clones, around four fifths occurring once. Material: peripheral blood. The receptor source for this set is a man between 65 and 79 years old who had recovered from COVID-19.

This chain connects TRBV7-9 to TRBJ2-3; TRBD2 is a possible D gene (5 bases). CDR3 size: 17 residues. With 5 bases removed from V and 0 bases from J, the gap between germline ends came to 18 bases. Per germline, CDR1 SEHNR and CDR2 FQNEAQ (reference sequence). In DNA form, the CDR3 reads TGTGCCAGCAGCCTAGGCCGGCTAGCCCTTAGCACAGATACGCAGTATTTT. As protein: CASSLGRLALSTDTQYF.

This chain links TRBV3-1 (or the pseudogene TRBV3-2) with TRBJ2-5; 12 bases match TRBD2. The CDR3 covers 14 residues. Germline V gene data show CDR1 as LGHDT and CDR2 as YNNKEL (reference sequence). J lost 5 bases, V lost 5 bases, and 3 bases had no gene match. The CDR3, as DNA: TGTGCCAGCAGCTTCGGGACTAGCGGGGAGACCCAGTACTTC. Translation gives CASSFGTSGETQYF.

The V call is TRBV12-5, the J call TRBJ2-1, with TRBD2 matching over 9 bases. CDR1 and CDR2 (germline): LGHNT, FRNRAP. J was trimmed by 5 bases and V by 5 bases; bases with no gene match: 16. The length of the CDR3 is 18 residues. The CDR3 region has the DNA TGTGCTAGTGGTAGGGGGTTAGCGGGAGTAGGTTCCCACAATGAGCAGTTCTTC. It codes for CASGRGLAGVGSHNEQFF. Drawing the rest from reference TRBV12-5 and TRBJ2-1, the complete variable domain is DARVTQTPRHKVTEMGQEVTMRCQPILGHNTVFWYRQTMMQGLELLAYFRNRAPLDDSGMPKDRFSAEMPDATLATLKIQPSEPRDSAVYFCASGRGLAGVGSHNEQFFGPGTRLTVL.

This chain uses TRBV18 with TRBJ1-2; 7 bases fit TRBD1. The CDR3 totals 13 residues. The germline V gene has CDR1 KGHSH and CDR2 LQKENI. J lost 3 bases, V lost 6 bases, and 4 bases had no gene match. DNA of the CDR3: TGTGCCAGCTCTTTCGGGACAGACTATGGCTACACCTTC. As protein: CASSFGTDYGYTF.

The chain links TRBV5-1 to TRBJ1-5; 9 nucleotides line up with TRBD1. Germline V gene lookup returns CDR1 SGHRS and CDR2 YFSETQ. V was clipped by 4 bases and J by 6 bases; unmatched bases: 2. The CDR3 covers 13 residues. The CDR3 spells CASSQTGGQPQHF. CDR3 coding DNA: TGCGCCAGCAGCCAGACAGGGGGTCAGCCCCAGCATTTT.

This rearrangement joins TRBV19 to TRBJ1-2; 7 bases agree with TRBD1. J was trimmed by 8 bases and V by 7 bases; bases with no gene match: 7. This CDR3 region has 12 residues. Germline V gene sequence: CDR1 LNHDA, CDR2 SQIVND (reference sequence). The CDR3 DNA reads TGTGCCAGTACAGGGGGTGGAGTAGGCTACACCTTC. This translates into CASTGGGVGYTF.

This clone was counted a few times. The chain links TRBV19 to TRBJ2-7; D uncertain. CDR3 size: 12 residues. Trimming removed 4 bases from V and 0 bases from J, with 4 bases in between. The germline gives CDR1 LNHDA, CDR2 SQIVND (reference sequence). CDR3 in DNA: TGTGCCAGTAGTACGAGCTCCTACGAGCAGTACTTC. It codes for CASSTSSYEQYF.

The chain couples TRBV11-2 to TRBJ2-3; D gene ambiguous. This CDR3 has 13 amino acids. Germline CDR1 reads SGHAT; CDR2 reads FQNNGV. Deletions cut 0 bases from V and 2 bases from J, with 3 bases between. This CDR3 reads CASSLDITDTQYF. The CDR3 nucleotides read TGTGCCAGCAGCTTAGATATCACAGATACGCAGTATTTT.

The gene calls are TRBV18 and TRBJ1-5; TRBD1 is a possible D gene (6 bases). This CDR3 spans 16 amino acids. CDR1 is KGHSH, CDR2 LQKENI, per germline. V gave up 2 bases and J gave up 0 bases, with 11 bases separating them. The CDR3 sequence is CASSPGQGYSNQPQHF. In DNA, the CDR3 is TGTGCCAGCTCACCAGGTCAGGGGTATAGCAATCAGCCCCAGCATTTT.

The V call is TRBV13, the J call TRBJ2-7, with TRBD1 matching 8 bases. The germline CDR1 and CDR2 sequences are PRHDT and FYEKMQ (reference sequence). Losses at the gene ends were 5 bases for V and 6 bases for J; bases not matched to a gene: 9. This CDR3 region has 14 residues. This CDR3 reads CASSPRTGTGEQYF. DNA for the CDR3: TGTGCCAGCAGCCCGCGGACAGGGACGGGCGAGCAGTACTTC.

The table lists this clone with a count of one. The chain uses TRBV27 and TRBJ2-6; a weak D match, TRBD1 (5 bases). This CDR3 is built from 15 residues. Per germline, CDR1 MNHEY and CDR2 SMNVEV (reference sequence). V was shortened by 3 bases and J by 2 bases, with 8 bases between the two germline ends. The CDR3 bases are TGTGCCAGCAGTTTGGCAGGGACTGGGGCCAACGTCCTGACTTTC. This encodes CASSLAGTGANVLTF.

V is TRBV18 and J is TRBJ2-1; D gene unclear. Trimming left V 3 bases short and J 0 bases short, with 6 bases between. Germline V gene data show CDR1 as KGHSH and CDR2 as LQKENI. The CDR3 contains 14 residues. The CDR3 coding sequence is TGTGCCAGCTCACCGGCGGTCTCCTACAATGAGCAGTTCTTC. Protein sequence: CASSPAVSYNEQFF. The variable domain in full, with the rest retrieved from reference TRBV18 and TRBJ2-1, is NAGVMQNPRHLVRRRGQEARLRCSPMKGHSHVYWYRQLPEEGLKFMVYLQKENIIDESGMPKERFSAEFPKEGPSILRIQQVVRGDSAAYFCASSPAVSYNEQFFGPGTRLTVL.

The chain's CDR3 is CASSLSRSGVYNKETQYF. CDR3 DNA sequence: TGTGCCAGCAGTTTATCTAGGTCGGGTGTCTATAATAAAGAGACCCAGTACTTC. The chain couples TRBV28 to TRBJ2-5, with unresolved D. Germline CDR1 reads MDHEN; CDR2 reads SYDVKM. This CDR3 comprises 18 residues. Trimming removed 1 base from V and 3 bases from J, with 21 bases in between.

The chain recombines TRBV13 with TRBJ2-1; TRBD2 matches at 7 bases. V lost 5 bases and J lost 0; bases outside the gene matches: 10. This CDR3 is built from 17 residues. CDR1 and CDR2 (germline): PRHDT, FYEKMQ (reference sequence). The chain's CDR3 is CASSPRGERGSYNEQFF. The DNA for the CDR3 is TGTGCCAGCAGCCCCCGGGGGGAGCGGGGCTCCTACAATGAGCAGTTCTTC.

This clone was seen more than once but under ten times. This sequence joins TRBV19 and TRBJ2-3; TRBD2 matches 7 bases. This CDR3 is built from 15 residues. V lost 10 bases and J lost 9; bases outside the gene matches: 19. CDR1 and CDR2 (germline): LNHDA, SQIVND (reference sequence). The CDR3 coding sequence is TGTGCCACCTCAGGAGCAGGCTATCCCGGGGGGACGCAGTATTTT. Amino acid sequence: CATSGAGYPGGTQYF.

The table lists this clone with a count of one. The gene calls are TRBV5-4 and TRBJ2-3, with D possibly TRBD2 on 6 matching bases. The CDR3 extends over 14 amino acids. Trimming left V 4 bases short and J 0 bases short, with 9 bases between. Germline V gene sequence: CDR1 SGHNT, CDR2 YYREEE (reference sequence). CDR3 sequence reads: CASSGGLSTDTQYF. For the CDR3, the DNA is TGTGCCAGCAGCGGGGGACTGAGCACAGATACGCAGTATTTT.

This sequence joins TRBV6-1 and TRBJ1-2, with 7 bases matching TRBD1. Germline CDR1 and CDR2: MNHNS and SASEGT. This CDR3 is built from 15 residues. Losses at the gene ends were 3 bases for V and 6 bases for J; bases not matched to a gene: 10. CDR3 protein: CASSDGHRGQDGYTF. In DNA, the CDR3 is TGTGCCAGCAGTGATGGACACAGGGGCCAGGATGGCTACACCTTC.

This chain uses TRBV9 with TRBJ2-1; 7 bases fit TRBD2. The germline V gene encodes CDR1 SGDLS and CDR2 YYNGEE. The ends lost 0 bases at V and 9 bases at J; junction bases unmatched: 3. The CDR3 length is 13 residues. DNA for the CDR3: TGTGCCAGCAGCGTAGGCGGGAGTGGTGAGCAGTTCTTC. This translates into CASSVGGSGEQFF. Using reference TRBV9 and TRBJ2-1 for the parts outside the CDR3, the full variable domain is DSGVTQTPKHLITATGQRVTLRCSPRSGDLSVYWYQQSLDQGLQFLIQYYNGEERAKGNILERFSAQQFPDLHSELNLSSLELGDSALYFCASSVGGSGEQFFGPGTRLTVL.

This clone has more than one count but fewer than ten. V usage is TRBV10-3 and J usage is TRBJ2-7; 10 bases line up with TRBD1. The CDR3 sequence is 16 residues long. Germline lookup yields CDR1 ENHRY and CDR2 SYGVKD. The V segment lost 4 bases and the J segment 1 base; nucleotides outside the gene matches: 7. As DNA, the CDR3 is TGTGCCATCAGTGGAGGACAGGACAGGGGGTCCTACGAGCAGTACTTC. Its protein product is CAISGGQDRGSYEQYF.

In this sample, this clone turned up a few times. The gene calls are TRBV29-1 and TRBJ1-2; TRBD1 aligns across 7 bases. The trim removed 6 bases at V and 6 bases at J, leaving 7 bases unmatched. Germline CDR1 is SQVTM and CDR2 is ANQGSEA. The CDR3 length is 12 residues. The CDR3 DNA follows: TGCAGCGTCGGACAGGCGACCCATGGCTACACCTTC. Translation: CSVGQATHGYTF. Full variable domain (outside the CDR3, taken from reference TRBV29-1 and TRBJ1-2): SAVISQKPSRDICQRGTSLTIQCQVDSQVTMMFWYRQQPGQSLTLIATANQGSEATYESGFVIDKFPISRPNLTFSTLTVSNMSPEDSSIYLCSVGQATHGYTFGSGTRLTVV.

This clone has only a few counts. The V call is TRBV19, the J call TRBJ1-5; 7 nucleotides match TRBD1. CDR1 LNHDA and CDR2 SQIVND come from the germline V gene (reference sequence). This CDR3 has 15 amino acids. J gave up 3 bases and V 3 bases, and 5 bases lay outside the gene matches. The CDR3, as DNA: TGTGCCAGTAGTATTGGACAGGCTGTCAATCAGCCCCAGCATTTT. The encoded protein is CASSIGQAVNQPQHF.

This chain uses TRBV6-2 or TRBV6-3 with TRBJ2-3, with 12 bases fitting TRBD2. Germline CDR1 reads MNHEY; CDR2 reads SVGEGT. The J segment lost 9 bases and the V segment lost 2 bases, leaving 3 bases of the junction unmatched. CDR3 length equals 14 residues. The DNA for the CDR3 is TGTGCCAGCAGTTACGGGACTAGCGGGTACACGCAGTATTTT. It yields the protein CASSYGTSGYTQYF.

This sequence joins TRBV19 and TRBJ2-1; TRBD2 matches 8 bases. CDR1 and CDR2 from the germline V gene are LNHDA and SQIVND (reference sequence). The CDR3 spans 16 residues. V was pared by 3 bases and J by 2 bases, with 6 bases of the junction left unmatched. The CDR3 here is CASSIPGRGAYNEQFF. Written as DNA, the CDR3 is TGTGCCAGTAGTATCCCCGGGAGGGGAGCCTACAATGAGCAGTTCTTC.